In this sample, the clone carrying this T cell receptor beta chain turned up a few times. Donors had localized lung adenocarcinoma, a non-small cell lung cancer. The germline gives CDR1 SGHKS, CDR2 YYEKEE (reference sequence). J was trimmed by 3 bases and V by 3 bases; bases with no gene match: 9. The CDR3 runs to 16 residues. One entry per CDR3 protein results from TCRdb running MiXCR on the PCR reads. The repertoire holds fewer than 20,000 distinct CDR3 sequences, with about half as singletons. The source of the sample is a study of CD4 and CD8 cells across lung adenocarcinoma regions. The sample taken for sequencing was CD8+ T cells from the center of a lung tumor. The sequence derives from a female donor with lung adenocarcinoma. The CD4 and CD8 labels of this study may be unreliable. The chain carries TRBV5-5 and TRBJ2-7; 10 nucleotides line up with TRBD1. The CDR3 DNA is TGTGCCAGCAGCTCCAAAGGGGGACAGGGGATCTACGAGCAGTACTTC. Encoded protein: CASSSKGGQGIYEQYF.